The 16 T cell receptor beta chains given below trace back to one sample, sequenced in a study of cytomegalovirus exposure and HLA in healthy donors. Repertoires were generated with immunoSEQ multiplex PCR, while TCRdb's copy carries only in-frame clones and drops some. The sample consists of a few hundred thousand clones, around 89% of them appearing once. Sample: PBMCs. The receptors were gathered from a woman under 30 in good health and CMV-seronegative.

The J gene is TRBJ2-2, the V gene TRBV30; possibly TRBD2 for D (7 bases). The CDR3 extends over 14 amino acids. Germline V gives CDR1 GTSNPN, CDR2 SVGIG (reference sequence). Trimming took off 6 bases at V and 7 bases at J, with 18 bases between the two ends. The CDR3 nucleotides read TGTGCCTGCCCACCTGGGGGGGCGGACGGGGAGCTGTTTTTT. This gives the protein CACPPGGADGELFF.

The rearrangement uses TRBV19 and TRBJ1-5; TRBD1 might be the D (5 bases). Looked up from germline, CDR1 is LNHDA and CDR2 is SQIVND (reference sequence). The CDR3 is made up of 15 amino acids. Trimming took off 6 bases at V and 0 bases at J, with 12 bases between the two ends. Here the CDR3 reads CASRPDSHSNQPQHF. The CDR3 DNA sequence: TGTGCCAGTAGACCCGACAGCCATAGCAATCAGCCCCAGCATTTT.

The rearrangement joins TRBV9 to TRBJ2-4, with TRBD2 identical over 7 bases. Trimming took 3 bases from V and 8 from J; bases not matched to a gene: 5. CDR1 and CDR2 (germline): SGDLS, YYNGEE. CDR3 length equals 13 residues. CDR3 protein: CASSGGGRDIQYF. For the CDR3, the DNA is TGTGCCAGCAGCGGCGGGGGAAGGGACATTCAGTACTTC.

The CDR3 protein is CASRPGTGGLRAKNIQYF. The CDR3 nucleotides read TGCGCCAGCAGGCCTGGGACAGGGGGCTTGAGGGCCAAAAACATTCAGTACTTC. The chain couples TRBV4-1 to TRBJ2-4; TRBD1 agrees at 12 bases. Germline values: CDR1 MGHRA, CDR2 YSYEKL. The CDR3 is made up of 18 amino acids. V lost 6 bases to trimming and J lost 1 base; unmatched junction nucleotides: 10.

The chain joins TRBV4-1 to TRBJ2-2, with TRBD1 matching 7 bases. Germline CDR1 reads MGHRA; CDR2 reads YSYEKL. V lost 2 bases and J lost 2; bases outside the gene matches: 5. This CDR3 is built from 16 residues. The chain's CDR3 is CASSQPGQINTGELFF. CDR3 nucleotide sequence: TGCGCCAGCAGCCAACCGGGACAGATAAACACCGGGGAGCTGTTTTTT.

The chain recombines TRBV18 with TRBJ2-1; possible D gene TRBD1, 5 bases. The germline gives CDR1 KGHSH, CDR2 LQKENI. Trimming took 6 bases from V and 4 from J, leaving 10 bases between them. There are 13 residues in the CDR3. The DNA for the CDR3 is TGTGCCAGCTCCCCTGACAGTTACAATGAGCAGTTCTTC. Translated: CASSPDSYNEQFF.

The chain joins TRBV5-6 to TRBJ2-7; D may be TRBD2 (5 bases). Germline V gene lookup returns CDR1 SGHDT and CDR2 YYEEEE. CDR3 length: 14 residues. With 3 bases removed from V and 2 bases from J, the gap between germline ends came to 12 bases. The CDR3 region has the DNA TGTGCCAGCAGCTGTCTAGAGGGTACCTACGAGCAGTACGTC. This sequence encodes CASSCLEGTYEQYV.

The genes are TRBV5-6 and TRBJ1-2, with D maybe TRBD1 (5 bases). Germline CDR1 SGHDT, CDR2 YYEEEE. Trimming took off 4 bases at V and 4 bases at J, with 17 bases between the two ends. The CDR3 loop spans 15 amino acids. CDR3 bases: TGTGCCAGCAGCGTACCACAGGACCTTATCTATGGCTACACCTTC. This encodes CASSVPQDLIYGYTF. The entire variable domain, with the rest obtained from reference TRBV5-6 and TRBJ1-2, is as follows: DAGVTQSPTHLIKTRGQQVTLRCSPKSGHDTVSWYQQALGQGPQFIFQYYEEEERQRGNFPDRFSGHQFPNYSSELNVNALLLGDSALYLCASSVPQDLIYGYTFGSGTRLTVV.

V and J are TRBV28 and TRBJ1-5; 7 bases line up with TRBD1. V lost 4 bases and J lost 0; bases outside the gene matches: 3. Looked up from germline, CDR1 is MDHEN and CDR2 is SYDVKM. There are 15 residues in the CDR3. CDR3 residues: CASSSTGSSNQPQHF. The CDR3 bases are TGTGCCAGCAGTTCGACAGGGTCTAGCAATCAGCCCCAGCATTTT.

The rearrangement uses TRBV20-1 and TRBJ1-1; D uncertain. Germline V gene data show CDR1 as DFQATT and CDR2 as SNEGSKA (reference sequence). CDR3 length: 11 amino acids. Trimming removed 8 bases at V and 7 bases at J, with 14 bases between. This CDR3 is CSSLGPFEAFF. As DNA, the CDR3 is TGCAGTTCCCTGGGCCCCTTTGAAGCTTTCTTT.

The chain uses TRBV9 and TRBJ2-4; D is unclear. Germline V gives CDR1 SGDLS, CDR2 YYNGEE. Trimming cost V 0 bases and J 8 bases, with 12 bases left between them. The CDR3 consists of 14 residues. CDR3 nucleotide sequence: TGTGCCAGCAGCGTAGATTTTCGGAGCGACATTCAGTACTTC. This codes for CASSVDFRSDIQYF.

The gene calls are TRBV5-4 and TRBJ2-5, with 16 bases fitting TRBD2. The CDR3 has 18 amino acids. In germline, CDR1 is SGHNT, CDR2 YYREEE (reference sequence). J was trimmed by 2 bases and V by 4 bases; bases with no gene match: 8. The CDR3 nucleotides are TGTGCCAGCAGCCCTGGGACTAGCGGGGGGGCCTCGCAAGAGACCCAGTACTTC. This encodes CASSPGTSGGASQETQYF.

The V call is TRBV5-1, the J call TRBJ2-1; 7 nucleotides match TRBD2. The V gene end was trimmed by 4 bases and the J gene end by 8 bases; junction bases not matched to a gene: 3. The CDR3 loop spans 12 amino acids. Germline loops: CDR1 SGHRS, CDR2 YFSETQ. This CDR3 reads CASSRGRDEQFF. The CDR3 coding sequence is TGCGCCAGCAGCAGAGGGAGGGATGAGCAGTTCTTC.

The chain carries TRBV18 and TRBJ1-4, with 9 bases lining up with TRBD1. The CDR3 contains 14 residues. Germline V gene lookup returns CDR1 KGHSH and CDR2 LQKENI. After removal of 5 bases from V and 8 bases from J, the junction contained 6 bases not matched to a gene. The DNA for the CDR3 is TGTGCCAGCTCAACTACCGGGACAGGGGAAAAACTGTTTTTT. This translates into CASSTTGTGEKLFF.

The chain carries TRBV6-1 and TRBJ2-1; D is perhaps TRBD2 (7 bases). CDR1 is MNHNS, CDR2 SASEGT, per germline. Trimming took off 2 bases at V and 9 bases at J, with 20 bases between the two ends. The CDR3 loop spans 16 amino acids. CDR3 sequence: CASSEWRGGATREQFF. CDR3 nucleotides: TGTGCCAGCAGTGAATGGAGGGGGGGGGCGACTCGTGAGCAGTTCTTC.

The chain couples TRBV4-1 to TRBJ2-1, with TRBD2 matching over 7 bases. V trimming: 0 bases; J trimming: 5 bases; junction bases outside the gene matches: 7. Germline CDR1 MGHRA, CDR2 YSYEKL. The CDR3 sequence is 16 residues long. CDR3 nucleotides: TGCGCCAGCAGCCAAGAGGGCGGGAGACTCGACAATGAGCAGTTCTTC. Translated: CASSQEGGRLDNEQFF.